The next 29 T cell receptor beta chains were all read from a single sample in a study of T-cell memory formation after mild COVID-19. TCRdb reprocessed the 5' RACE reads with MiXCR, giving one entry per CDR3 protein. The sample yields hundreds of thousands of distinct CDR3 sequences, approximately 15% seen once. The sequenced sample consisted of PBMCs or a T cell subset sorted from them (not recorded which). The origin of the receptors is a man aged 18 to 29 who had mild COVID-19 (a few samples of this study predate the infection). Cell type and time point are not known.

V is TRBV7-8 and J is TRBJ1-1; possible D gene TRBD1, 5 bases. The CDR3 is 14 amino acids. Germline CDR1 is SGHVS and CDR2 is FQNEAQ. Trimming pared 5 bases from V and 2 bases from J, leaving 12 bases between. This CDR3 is CASSVGTANTEAFF. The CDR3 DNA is TGTGCCAGCAGCGTAGGGACGGCCAACACTGAAGCTTTCTTT.

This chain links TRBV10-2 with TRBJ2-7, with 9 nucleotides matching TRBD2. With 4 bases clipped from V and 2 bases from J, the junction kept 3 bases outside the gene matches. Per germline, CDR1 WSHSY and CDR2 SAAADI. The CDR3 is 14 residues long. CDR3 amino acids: CASSGLAGTYEQYF. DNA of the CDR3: TGCGCCAGCAGTGGTCTAGCGGGGACCTACGAGCAGTACTTC.

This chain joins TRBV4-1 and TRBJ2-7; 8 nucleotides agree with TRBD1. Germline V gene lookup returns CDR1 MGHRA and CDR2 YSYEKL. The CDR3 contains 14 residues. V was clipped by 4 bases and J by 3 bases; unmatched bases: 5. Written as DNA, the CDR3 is TGCGCCAGCAGCCCAGGACAGGGTTACTACGAGCAGTACTTC. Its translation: CASSPGQGYYEQYF.

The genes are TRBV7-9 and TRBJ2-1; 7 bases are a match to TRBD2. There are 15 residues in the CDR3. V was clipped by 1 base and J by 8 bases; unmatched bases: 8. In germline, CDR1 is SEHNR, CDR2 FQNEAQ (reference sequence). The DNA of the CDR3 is TGTGCCAGCAGCTTAGGAGACGGGGGGTGGGATGAGCAGTTCTTC. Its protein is CASSLGDGGWDEQFF.

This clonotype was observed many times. CDR3 region: CASSQLGEQFF. The CDR3 DNA reads TGTGCCAGCAGCCAACTTGGTGAGCAGTTCTTC. V is TRBV7-2 and J is TRBJ2-1; D is uncertain. V was clipped by 5 bases and J by 9 bases, with 8 bases between them. This CDR3 comprises 11 residues. Germline V gene data show CDR1 as SGHTA and CDR2 as FQGNSA. The variable domain in full, with the rest retrieved from reference TRBV7-2 and TRBJ2-1, is GAGVSQSPSNKVTEKGKDVELRCDPISGHTALYWYRQSLGQGLEFLIYFQGNSAPDKSGLPSDRFSAERTGGSVSTLTIQRTQQEDSAVYLCASSQLGEQFFGPGTRLTVL.

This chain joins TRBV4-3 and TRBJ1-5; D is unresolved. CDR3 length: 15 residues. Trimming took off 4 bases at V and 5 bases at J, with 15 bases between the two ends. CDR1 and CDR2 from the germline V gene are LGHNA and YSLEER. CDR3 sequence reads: CASSLRVALDQPQHF. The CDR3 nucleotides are TGCGCCAGCAGCCTTAGGGTAGCCCTCGATCAGCCCCAGCATTTT.

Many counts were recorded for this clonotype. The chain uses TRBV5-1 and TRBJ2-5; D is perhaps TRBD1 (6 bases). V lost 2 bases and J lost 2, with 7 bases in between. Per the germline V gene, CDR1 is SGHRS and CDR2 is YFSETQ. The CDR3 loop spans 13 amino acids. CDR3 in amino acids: CASSLGQQETQYF. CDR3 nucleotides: TGCGCCAGCAGCTTAGGACAGCAAGAGACCCAGTACTTC.

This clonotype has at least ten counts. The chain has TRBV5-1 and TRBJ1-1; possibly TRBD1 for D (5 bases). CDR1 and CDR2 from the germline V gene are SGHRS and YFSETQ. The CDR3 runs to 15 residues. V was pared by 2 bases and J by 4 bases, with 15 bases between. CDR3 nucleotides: TGCGCCAGCAGCTTTATAGGGCCGGGGGGCACTGAAGCTTTCTTT. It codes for CASSFIGPGGTEAFF. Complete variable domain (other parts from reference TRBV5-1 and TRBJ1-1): KAGVTQTPRYLIKTRGQQVTLSCSPISGHRSVSWYQQTPGQGLQFLFEYFSETQRNKGNFPGRFSGRQFSNSRSEMNVSTLELGDSALYLCASSFIGPGGTEAFFGQGTRLTVV.

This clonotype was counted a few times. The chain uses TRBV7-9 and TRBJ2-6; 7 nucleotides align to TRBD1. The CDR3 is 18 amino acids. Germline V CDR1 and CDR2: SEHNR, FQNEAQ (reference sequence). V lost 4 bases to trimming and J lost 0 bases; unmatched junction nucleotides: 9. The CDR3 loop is CASSSYRGWDSGANVLTF. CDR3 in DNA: TGTGCCAGCAGCTCGTACAGGGGTTGGGACTCTGGGGCCAACGTCCTGACTTTC.

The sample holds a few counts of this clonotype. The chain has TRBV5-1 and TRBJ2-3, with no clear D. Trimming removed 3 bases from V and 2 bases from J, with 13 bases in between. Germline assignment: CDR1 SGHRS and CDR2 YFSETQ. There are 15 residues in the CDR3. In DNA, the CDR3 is TGCGCCAGCAGCTCGATCCTAGGCCCCACAGATACGCAGTATTTT. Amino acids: CASSSILGPTDTQYF.

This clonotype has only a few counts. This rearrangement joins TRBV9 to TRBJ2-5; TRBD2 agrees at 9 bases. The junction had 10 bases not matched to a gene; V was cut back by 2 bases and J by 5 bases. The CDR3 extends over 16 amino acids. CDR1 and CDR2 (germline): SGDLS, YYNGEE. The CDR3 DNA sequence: TGTGCCAGCAGCGTCCCCACTGGCGGGGGGGAGGAGACCCAGTACTTC. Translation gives CASSVPTGGGEETQYF.

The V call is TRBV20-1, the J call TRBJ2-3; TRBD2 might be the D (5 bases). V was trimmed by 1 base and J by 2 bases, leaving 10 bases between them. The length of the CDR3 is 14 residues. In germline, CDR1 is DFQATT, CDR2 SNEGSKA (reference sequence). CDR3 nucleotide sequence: TGCAGTGCTAGAGGGGAGTTGTACACAGATACGCAGTATTTT. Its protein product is CSARGELYTDTQYF.

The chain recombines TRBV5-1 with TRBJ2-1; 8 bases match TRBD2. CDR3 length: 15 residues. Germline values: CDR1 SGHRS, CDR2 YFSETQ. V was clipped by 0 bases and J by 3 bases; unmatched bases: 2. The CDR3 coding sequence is TGCGCCAGCAGCTTGGCCGGGAGGGGCTACAATGAGCAGTTCTTC. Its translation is CASSLAGRGYNEQFF. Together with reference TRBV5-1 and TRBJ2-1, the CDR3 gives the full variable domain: KAGVTQTPRYLIKTRGQQVTLSCSPISGHRSVSWYQQTPGQGLQFLFEYFSETQRNKGNFPGRFSGRQFSNSRSEMNVSTLELGDSALYLCASSLAGRGYNEQFFGPGTRLTVL.

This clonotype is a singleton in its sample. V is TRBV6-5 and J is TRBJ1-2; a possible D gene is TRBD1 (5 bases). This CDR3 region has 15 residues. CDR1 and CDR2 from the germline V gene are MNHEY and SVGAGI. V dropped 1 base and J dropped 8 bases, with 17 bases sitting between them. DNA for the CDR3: TGTGCCAGCAGTTACTTTAGAGGGGTTTCGGGAGGCTACACCTTC. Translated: CASSYFRGVSGGYTF.

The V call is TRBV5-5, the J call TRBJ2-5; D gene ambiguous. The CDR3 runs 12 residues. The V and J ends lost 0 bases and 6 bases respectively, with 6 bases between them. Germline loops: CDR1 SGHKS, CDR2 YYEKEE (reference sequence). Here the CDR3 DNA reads TGTGCCAGCAGCTTGGCGAGGCAGACCCAGTACTTC. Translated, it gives CASSLARQTQYF.

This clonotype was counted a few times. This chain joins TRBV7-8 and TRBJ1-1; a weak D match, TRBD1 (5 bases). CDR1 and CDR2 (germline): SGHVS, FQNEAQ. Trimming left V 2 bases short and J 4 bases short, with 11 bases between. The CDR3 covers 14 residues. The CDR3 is CASSLFSGGTEAFF. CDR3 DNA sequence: TGTGCCAGCAGCTTATTTTCGGGGGGCACTGAAGCTTTCTTT.

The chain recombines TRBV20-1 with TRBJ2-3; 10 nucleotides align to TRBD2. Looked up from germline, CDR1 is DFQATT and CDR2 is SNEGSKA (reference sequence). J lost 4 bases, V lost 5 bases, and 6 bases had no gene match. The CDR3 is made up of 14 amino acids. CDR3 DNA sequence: TGCAGTGCTCGAGTTAGCGGGGGGCCAGATACGCAGTATTTT. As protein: CSARVSGGPDTQYF.

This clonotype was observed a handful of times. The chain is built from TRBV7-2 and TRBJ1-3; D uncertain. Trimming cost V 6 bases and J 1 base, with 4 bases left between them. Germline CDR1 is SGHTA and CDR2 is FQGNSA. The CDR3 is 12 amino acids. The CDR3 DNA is TGTGCCAGCAGGCTGTCTGGAAACACCATATATTTT. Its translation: CASRLSGNTIYF.

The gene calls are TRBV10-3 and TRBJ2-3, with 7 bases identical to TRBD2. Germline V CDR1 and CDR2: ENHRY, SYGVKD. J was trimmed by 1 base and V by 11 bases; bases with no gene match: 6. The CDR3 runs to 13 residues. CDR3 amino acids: CAASGEGTDTQYF. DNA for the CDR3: TGTGCCGCAAGCGGGGAAGGCACAGATACGCAGTATTTT.

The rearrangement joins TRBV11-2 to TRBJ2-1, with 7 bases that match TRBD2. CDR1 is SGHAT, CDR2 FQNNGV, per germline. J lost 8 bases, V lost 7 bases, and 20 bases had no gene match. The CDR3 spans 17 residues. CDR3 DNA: TGTGCCAGCACTTCCATCGGCGAGACTAGCCTTCCCGATGAGCAGTTCTTC. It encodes CASTSIGETSLPDEQFF. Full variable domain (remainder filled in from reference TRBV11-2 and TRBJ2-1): EAGVAQSPRYKIIEKRQSVAFWCNPISGHATLYWYQQILGQGPKLLIQFQNNGVVDDSQLPKDRFSAERLKGVDSTLKIQPAKLEDSAVYLCASTSIGETSLPDEQFFGPGTRLTVL.

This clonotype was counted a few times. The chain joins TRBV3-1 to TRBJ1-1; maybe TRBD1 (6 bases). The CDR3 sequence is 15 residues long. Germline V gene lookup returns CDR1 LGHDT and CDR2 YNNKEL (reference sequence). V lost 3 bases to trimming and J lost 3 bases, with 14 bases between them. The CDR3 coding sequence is TGTGCCAGCAGCCAGCATCCCCAGGGGTACACTGAAGCTTTCTTT. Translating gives CASSQHPQGYTEAFF.

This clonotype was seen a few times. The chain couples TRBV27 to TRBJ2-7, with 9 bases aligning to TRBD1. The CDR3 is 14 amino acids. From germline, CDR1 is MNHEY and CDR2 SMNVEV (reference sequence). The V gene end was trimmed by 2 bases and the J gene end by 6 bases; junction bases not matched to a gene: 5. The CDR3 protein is CASSLGGQGPEQYF. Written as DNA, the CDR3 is TGTGCCAGCAGTTTAGGGGGACAGGGACCCGAGCAGTACTTC.

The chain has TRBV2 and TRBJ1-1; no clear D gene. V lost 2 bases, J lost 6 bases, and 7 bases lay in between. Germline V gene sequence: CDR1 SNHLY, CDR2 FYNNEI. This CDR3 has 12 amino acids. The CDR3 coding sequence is TGTGCCAGCAGTGAAATAACAGCTGAAGCTTTCTTT. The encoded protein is CASSEITAEAFF.

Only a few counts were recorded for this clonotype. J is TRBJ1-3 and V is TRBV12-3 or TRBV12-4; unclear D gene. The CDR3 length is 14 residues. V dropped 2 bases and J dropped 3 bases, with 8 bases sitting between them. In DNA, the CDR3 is TGTGCCAGCAGTTTATCGGGGAGTGGAAACACCATATATTTT. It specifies CASSLSGSGNTIYF.

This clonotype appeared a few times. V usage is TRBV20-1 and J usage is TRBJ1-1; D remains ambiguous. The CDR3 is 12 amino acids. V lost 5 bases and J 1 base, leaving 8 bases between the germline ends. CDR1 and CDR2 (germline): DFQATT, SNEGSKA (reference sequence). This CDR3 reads CSAPGWNTEAFF. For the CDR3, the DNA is TGCAGTGCTCCGGGGTGGAACACTGAAGCTTTCTTT.

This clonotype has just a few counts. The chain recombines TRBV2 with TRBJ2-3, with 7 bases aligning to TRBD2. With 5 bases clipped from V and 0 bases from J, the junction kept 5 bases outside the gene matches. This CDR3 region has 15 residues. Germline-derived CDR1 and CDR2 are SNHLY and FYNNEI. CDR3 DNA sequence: TGTGCCAGCAGTTCTCTAGCGGCAAGCACAGATACGCAGTATTTT. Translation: CASSSLAASTDTQYF.

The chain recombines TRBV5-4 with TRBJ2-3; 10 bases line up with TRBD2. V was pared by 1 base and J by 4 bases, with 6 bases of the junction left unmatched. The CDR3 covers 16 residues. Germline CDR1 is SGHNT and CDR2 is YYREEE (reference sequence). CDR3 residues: CASSLKLAGSADTQYF. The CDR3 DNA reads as TGTGCCAGCAGCTTGAAACTAGCGGGGTCAGCAGATACGCAGTATTTT.

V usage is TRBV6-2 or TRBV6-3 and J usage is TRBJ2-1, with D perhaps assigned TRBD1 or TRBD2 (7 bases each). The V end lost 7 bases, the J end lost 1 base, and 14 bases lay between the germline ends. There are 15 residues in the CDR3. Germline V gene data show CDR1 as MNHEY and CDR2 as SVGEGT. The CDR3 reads CASMGEGASYNEQFF. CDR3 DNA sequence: TGTGCCAGCATGGGGGAGGGGGCGTCCTACAATGAGCAGTTCTTC.

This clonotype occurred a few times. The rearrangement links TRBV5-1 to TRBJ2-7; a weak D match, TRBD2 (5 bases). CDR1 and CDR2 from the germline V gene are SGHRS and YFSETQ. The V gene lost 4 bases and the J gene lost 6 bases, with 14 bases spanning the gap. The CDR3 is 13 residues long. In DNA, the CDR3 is TGCGCCAGCAGCGTGAACGAGGGTAGCGAGCAGTACGTC. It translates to CASSVNEGSEQYV.